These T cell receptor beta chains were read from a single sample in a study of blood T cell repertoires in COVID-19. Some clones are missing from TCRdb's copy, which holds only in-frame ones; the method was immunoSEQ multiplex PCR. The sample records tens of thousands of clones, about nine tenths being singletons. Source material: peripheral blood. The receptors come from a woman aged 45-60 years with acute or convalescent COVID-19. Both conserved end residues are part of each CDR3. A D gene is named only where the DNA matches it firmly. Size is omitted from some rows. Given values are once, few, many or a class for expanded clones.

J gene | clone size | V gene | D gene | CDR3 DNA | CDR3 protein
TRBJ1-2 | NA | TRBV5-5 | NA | TGTGCCAGCAGCTATACAGATGAATATGGCTACACCTTC | CASSYTDEYGYTF
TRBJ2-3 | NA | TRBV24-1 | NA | TGTGCCACCAGCCAGGGAAGGTCCGGCACAGATACGCAGTATTTT | CATSQGRSGTDTQYF
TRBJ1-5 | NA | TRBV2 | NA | TGTGCCAGCAGTGATATAGGCAATCAGCCCCAGCATTTT | CASSDIGNQPQHF
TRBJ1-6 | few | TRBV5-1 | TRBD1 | TGCGCCAGCAGCTTGATCCAGGGGGCGAGGTCACCCCTCCACTTT | CASSLIQGARSPLHF
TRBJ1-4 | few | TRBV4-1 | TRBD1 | TGCGCCAGCACCCGGACAGGGGTTCTGGAAAAACTGTTTTTT | CASTRTGVLEKLFF
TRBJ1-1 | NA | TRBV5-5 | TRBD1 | TGTGCCAGCAGCCCAAGGGACAGGAGGCCCGAAGCTTTCTTT | CASSPRDRRPEAFF
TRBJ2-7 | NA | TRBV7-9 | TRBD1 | TGTGCCAGCAGCCCGCCGGGACAGGGGTGGTACGAGCAGTACTTC | CASSPPGQGWYEQYF
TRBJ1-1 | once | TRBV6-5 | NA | TGTGCCAGCAGTATGCCAGGTTACACTGAAGCTTTCTTT | CASSMPGYTEAFF
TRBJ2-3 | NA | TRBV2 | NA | TGTGCCAGCAGTGATACGGCGGGGACAGATACGCAGTATTTT | CASSDTAGTDTQYF
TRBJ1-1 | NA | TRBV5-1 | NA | TGCGCCAGCAGCTTGGGGAGCGTTGAAGCTTTCTTT | CASSLGSVEAFF
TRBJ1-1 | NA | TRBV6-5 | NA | TGTGCCAGCAGTTACAGGGAGTTTTTGGGCACTGAAGCTTTCTTT | CASSYREFLGTEAFF
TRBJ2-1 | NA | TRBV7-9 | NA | TGTGCCAGCAGCTTACCCCTTTTGGGGAGAGCGGGCAATGAGCAGTTCTTC | CASSLPLLGRAGNEQFF
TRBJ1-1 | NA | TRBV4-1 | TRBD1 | TGCGCCAGCAGCCAAGCTACAGGGGGCCCCAGCCCCGATGGAAGATACTTTGAAGCTTTCTTT | CASSQATGGPSPDGRYFEAFF
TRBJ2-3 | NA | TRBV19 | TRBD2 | TGTGCCAGTAGTATATCTAGCGGGGCTAGCACAGATACGCAGTATTTT | CASSISSGASTDTQYF
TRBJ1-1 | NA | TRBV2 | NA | TGTGCCAGTGAGAGGTACACTGAAGCTTTCTTT | CASERYTEAFF
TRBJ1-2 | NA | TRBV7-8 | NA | TGTGCCAGCCCCGGGGAGGGTGACTATGGCTACACCTTC | CASPGEGDYGYTF
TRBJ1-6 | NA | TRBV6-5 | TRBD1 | TGTGCCAGCAGTCAGAACAGGGGAGGTTCACCCCTCCACTTT | CASSQNRGGSPLHF
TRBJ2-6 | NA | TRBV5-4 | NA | TGTGCCAGCAGTTGGAACGGGATCTCTGGGGCCAACGTCCTGACTTTC | CASSWNGISGANVLTF
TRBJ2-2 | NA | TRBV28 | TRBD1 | TGTGCCAGCAAGAGGGGGCTCACCGGGGAGCTGTTTTTT | CASKRGLTGELFF
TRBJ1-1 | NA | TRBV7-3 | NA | TGTGCCAGCAGCTTAAGCCAGTCCACTGAAGCTTTCTTT | CASSLSQSTEAFF
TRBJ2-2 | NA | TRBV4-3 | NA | TGCGCCAGCAGCCAAGATGTAGGACAGAGTACCGGGGAGCTGTTTTTT | CASSQDVGQSTGELFF
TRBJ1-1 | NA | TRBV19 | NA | TGTGCCAGTAGTCAGATGGCGGGAGGGGGCACTGAAGCTTTCTTT | CASSQMAGGGTEAFF
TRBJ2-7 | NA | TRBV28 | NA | TGTGCCAGCAGTCCACTCACCGCTAGCGAGCAGTACTTC | CASSPLTASEQYF
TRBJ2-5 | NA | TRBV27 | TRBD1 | TGTGCCAGCAGTTTATCTAGGGGGCGCCAAGAGACCCAGTACTTC | CASSLSRGRQETQYF
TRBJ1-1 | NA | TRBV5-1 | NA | TGCGCCAGCAGCTTGGGAGGTATGAACACTGAAGCTTTCTTT | CASSLGGMNTEAFF
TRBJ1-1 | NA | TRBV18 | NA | TGTGCCAGCTCACCACCGGCCCTAGACCCTGAAGCTTTCTTT | CASSPPALDPEAFF
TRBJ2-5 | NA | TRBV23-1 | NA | TGCGCCAGCAGTCGAGGCACGACGTACCAAGAGACCCAGTACTTC | CASSRGTTYQETQYF
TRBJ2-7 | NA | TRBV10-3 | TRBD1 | TGTGCCATCAGTGACCTCGGGACAGCTTCCTACGAGCAGTACTTC | CAISDLGTASYEQYF
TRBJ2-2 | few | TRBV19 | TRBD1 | TGTGCCAGTAGTGGTGGGACAGCGAACACCGGGGAGCTGTTTTTT | CASSGGTANTGELFF
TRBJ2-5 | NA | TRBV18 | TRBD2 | TGTGCCAGCTCACCAGCGTGGGGAGGGGAGACCCAGTACTTC | CASSPAWGGETQYF
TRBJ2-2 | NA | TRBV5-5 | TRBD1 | TGTGCCAGCAGCTTCCGAGACAGGGGGTATTCCACCGGGGAGCTGTTTTTT | CASSFRDRGYSTGELFF
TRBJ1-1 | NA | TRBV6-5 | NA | TGTGCCAGCACCGGGAGGAACACTGAAGCTTTCTTT | CASTGRNTEAFF
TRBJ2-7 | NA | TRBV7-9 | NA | TGTGCCAGCAGCTTAGCGATTAGCTACGAGCAGTACTTC | CASSLAISYEQYF
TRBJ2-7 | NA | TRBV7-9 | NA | TGTGCCAGCAGCCCCGTCCGGGGTATAGCCTACGAGCAGTACTTC | CASSPVRGIAYEQYF
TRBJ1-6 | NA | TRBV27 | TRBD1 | TGTGCCAGCAGTTCCGGACAGGGAGGAGGTTCACCCCTCCACTTT | CASSSGQGGGSPLHF
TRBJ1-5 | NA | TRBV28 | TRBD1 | TGTGCCAGCAGCCAAAGGACAGGGGGCAATCAGCCCCAGCATTTT | CASSQRTGGNQPQHF
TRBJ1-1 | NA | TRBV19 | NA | TGTGCCAGTAGTATAGGTCAGAACACTGAAGCTTTCTTT | CASSIGQNTEAFF
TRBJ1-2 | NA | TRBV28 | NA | TGTGCCAGCAGATCAGACAGATACTATGGCTACACCTTC | CASRSDRYYGYTF
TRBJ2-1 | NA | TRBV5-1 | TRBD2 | TGCGCCAGCAGCTCGGGACTTAGGGAGGGCAATGAGCAGTTCTTC | CASSSGLREGNEQFF
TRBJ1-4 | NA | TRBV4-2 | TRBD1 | TGTGCCAGCAGCCAAGGACAGGGAGTGACTAATGAAAAACTGTTTTTT | CASSQGQGVTNEKLFF
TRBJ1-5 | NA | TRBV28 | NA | TGTGCCAGCAGTCCGAAGGGAGGTCAGCCCCAGCATTTT | CASSPKGGQPQHF
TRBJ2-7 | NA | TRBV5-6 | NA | TGTGCCAGCAGCTTGGCGTCGGGGGTCGAGCAGTACTTC | CASSLASGVEQYF
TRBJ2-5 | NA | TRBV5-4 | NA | TGTGCCAGCAGCACCTCTCCTAGCCTACAAGAGACCCAGTACTTC | CASSTSPSLQETQYF
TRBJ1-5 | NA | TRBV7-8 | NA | TGTGCCAGCAGCTTGCCAGGGGTAGGGTCCCAGCATTTT | CASSLPGVGSQHF